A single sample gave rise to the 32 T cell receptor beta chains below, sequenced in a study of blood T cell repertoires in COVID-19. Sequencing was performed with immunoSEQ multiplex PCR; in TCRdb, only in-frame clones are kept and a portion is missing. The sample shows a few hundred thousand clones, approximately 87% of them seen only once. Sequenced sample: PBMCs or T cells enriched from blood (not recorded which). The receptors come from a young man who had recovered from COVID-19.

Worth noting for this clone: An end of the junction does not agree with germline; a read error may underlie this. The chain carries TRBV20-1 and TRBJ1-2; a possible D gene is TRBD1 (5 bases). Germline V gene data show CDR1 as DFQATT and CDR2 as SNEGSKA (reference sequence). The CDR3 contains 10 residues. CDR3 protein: CSAILWGDLF. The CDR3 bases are TGCAGTGCTATTCTCTGGGGGGACCTCTTC.

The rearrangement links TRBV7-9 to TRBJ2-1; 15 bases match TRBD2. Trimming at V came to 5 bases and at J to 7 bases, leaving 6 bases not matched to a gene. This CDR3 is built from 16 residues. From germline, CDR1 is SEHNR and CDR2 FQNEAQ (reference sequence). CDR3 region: CASSSGLAGGQNEQFF. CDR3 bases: TGTGCCAGCAGCAGCGGACTAGCGGGGGGGCAGAATGAGCAGTTCTTC.

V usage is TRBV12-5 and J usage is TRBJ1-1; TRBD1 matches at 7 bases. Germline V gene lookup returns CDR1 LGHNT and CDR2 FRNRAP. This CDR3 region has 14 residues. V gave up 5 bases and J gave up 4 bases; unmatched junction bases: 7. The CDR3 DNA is TGTGCTAGTGGTCCAGCACAGGGGAGCACTGAAGCTTTCTTT. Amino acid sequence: CASGPAQGSTEAFF.

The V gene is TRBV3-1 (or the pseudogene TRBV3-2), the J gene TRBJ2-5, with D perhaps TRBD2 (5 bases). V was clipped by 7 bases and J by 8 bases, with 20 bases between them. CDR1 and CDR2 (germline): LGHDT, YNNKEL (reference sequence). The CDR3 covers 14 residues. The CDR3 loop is CASTLERNPRTQYF. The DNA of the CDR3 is TGTGCCAGCACTTTGGAGCGGAACCCCAGAACCCAGTACTTC.

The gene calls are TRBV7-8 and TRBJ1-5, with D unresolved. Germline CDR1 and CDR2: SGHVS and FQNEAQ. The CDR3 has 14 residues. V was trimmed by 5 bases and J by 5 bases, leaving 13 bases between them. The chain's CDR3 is CASSQRAADQPQHF. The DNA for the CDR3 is TGTGCCAGCAGCCAACGCGCTGCCGATCAGCCCCAGCATTTT.

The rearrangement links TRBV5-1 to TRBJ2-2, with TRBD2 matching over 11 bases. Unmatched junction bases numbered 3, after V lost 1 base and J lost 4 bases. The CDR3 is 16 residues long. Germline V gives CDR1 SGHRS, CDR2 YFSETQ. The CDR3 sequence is CASSLTSGGGTGELFF. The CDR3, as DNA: TGCGCCAGCAGCTTGACTAGCGGGGGAGGCACCGGGGAGCTGTTTTTT.

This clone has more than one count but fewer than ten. CDR3 in DNA: TGTGCCAGCAGCGCGAATCAGGGATCCTACGAGCAGTACTTC. Residues: CASSANQGSYEQYF. The chain combines TRBV5-4 with TRBJ2-7; D may be TRBD1 (5 bases). V lost 4 bases, J lost 1 base, and 12 bases lay in between. This CDR3 is 14 amino acids long. Germline values: CDR1 SGHNT, CDR2 YYREEE (reference sequence).

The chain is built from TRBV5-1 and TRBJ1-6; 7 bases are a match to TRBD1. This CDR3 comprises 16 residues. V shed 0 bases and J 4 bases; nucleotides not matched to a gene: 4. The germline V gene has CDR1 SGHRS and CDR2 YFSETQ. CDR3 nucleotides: TGCGCCAGCAGCTTGGCAGGGGGGCAATATAATTCACCCCTCCACTTT. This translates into CASSLAGGQYNSPLHF.

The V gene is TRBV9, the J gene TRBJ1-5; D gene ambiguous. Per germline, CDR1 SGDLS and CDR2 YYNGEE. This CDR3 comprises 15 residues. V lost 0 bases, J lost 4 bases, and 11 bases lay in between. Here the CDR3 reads CASSVGVTVNQPQHF. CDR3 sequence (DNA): TGTGCCAGCAGCGTAGGCGTAACGGTAAATCAGCCCCAGCATTTT.

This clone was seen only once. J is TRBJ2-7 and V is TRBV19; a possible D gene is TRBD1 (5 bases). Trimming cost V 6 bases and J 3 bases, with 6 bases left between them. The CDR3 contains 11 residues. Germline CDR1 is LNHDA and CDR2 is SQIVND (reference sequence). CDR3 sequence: CASSQGYEQYF. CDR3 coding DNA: TGTGCCAGTAGCCAGGGCTACGAGCAGTACTTC.

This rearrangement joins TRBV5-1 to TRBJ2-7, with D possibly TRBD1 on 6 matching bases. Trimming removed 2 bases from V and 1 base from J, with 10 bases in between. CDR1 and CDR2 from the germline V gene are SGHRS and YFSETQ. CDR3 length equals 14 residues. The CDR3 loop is CASSFRTASYEQYF. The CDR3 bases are TGCGCCAGCAGCTTCCGGACAGCTTCCTACGAGCAGTACTTC.

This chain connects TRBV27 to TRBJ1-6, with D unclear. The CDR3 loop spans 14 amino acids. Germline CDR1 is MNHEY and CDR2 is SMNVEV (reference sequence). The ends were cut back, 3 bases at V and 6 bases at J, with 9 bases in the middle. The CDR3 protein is CASSFMAGNSPLHF. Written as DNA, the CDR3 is TGTGCCAGCAGTTTCATGGCGGGTAATTCACCCCTCCACTTT.

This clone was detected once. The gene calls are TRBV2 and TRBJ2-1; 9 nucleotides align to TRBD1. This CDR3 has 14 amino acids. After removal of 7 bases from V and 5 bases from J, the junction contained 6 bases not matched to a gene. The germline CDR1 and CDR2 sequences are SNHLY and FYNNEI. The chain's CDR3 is CASNLRTGDNEQFF. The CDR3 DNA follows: TGTGCCAGCAACCTTCGGACAGGGGACAATGAGCAGTTCTTC.

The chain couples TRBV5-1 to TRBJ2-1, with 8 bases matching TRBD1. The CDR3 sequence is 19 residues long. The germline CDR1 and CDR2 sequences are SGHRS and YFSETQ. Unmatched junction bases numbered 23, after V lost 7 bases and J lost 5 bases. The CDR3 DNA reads TGCGCCAGCGAAAGGTTCAACCGGGACAGGAGTTTCCCGAACAATGAGCAGTTCTTC. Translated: CASERFNRDRSFPNNEQFF.

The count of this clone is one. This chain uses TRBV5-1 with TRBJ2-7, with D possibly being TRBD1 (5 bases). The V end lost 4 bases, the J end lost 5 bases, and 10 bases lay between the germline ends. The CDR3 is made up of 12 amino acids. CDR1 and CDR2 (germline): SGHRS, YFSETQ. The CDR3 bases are TGCGCCAGCAGCCCGCAGGGCCACGAGCAGTACTTC. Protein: CASSPQGHEQYF.

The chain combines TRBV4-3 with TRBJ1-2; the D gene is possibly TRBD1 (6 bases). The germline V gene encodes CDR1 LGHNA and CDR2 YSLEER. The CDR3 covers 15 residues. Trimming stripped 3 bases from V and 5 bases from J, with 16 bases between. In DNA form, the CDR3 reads TGCGCCAGCAGCCACAGTAGCAGGGGTGGATATGGCTACACCTTC. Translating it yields CASSHSSRGGYGYTF.

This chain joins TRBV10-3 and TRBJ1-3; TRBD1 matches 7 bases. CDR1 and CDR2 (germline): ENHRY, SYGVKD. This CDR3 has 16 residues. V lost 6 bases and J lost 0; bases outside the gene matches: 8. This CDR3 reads CAIRDHRGGSGNTIYF. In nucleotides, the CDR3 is TGTGCCATCAGGGATCACAGGGGAGGCTCTGGAAACACCATATATTTT.

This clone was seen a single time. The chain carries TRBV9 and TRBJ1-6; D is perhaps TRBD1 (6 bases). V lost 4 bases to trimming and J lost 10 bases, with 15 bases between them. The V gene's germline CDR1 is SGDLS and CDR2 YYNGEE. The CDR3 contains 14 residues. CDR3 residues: CASSSDRSRSPLHF. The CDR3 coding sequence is TGTGCCAGCAGCTCTGACAGGTCAAGGTCACCCCTCCACTTT.

The CDR3 region is CTLGEGTEAFF. The CDR3, as DNA: TGCACCCTAGGGGAGGGCACTGAAGCTTTCTTT. J is TRBJ1-1 and V is TRBV29-1; D is possibly TRBD1 (5 bases). Germline CDR1 is SQVTM and CDR2 is ANQGSEA. CDR3 length equals 11 residues. The whole variable domain, filled in from reference TRBV29-1 and TRBJ1-1, reads SAVISQKPSRDICQRGTSLTIQCQVDSQVTMMFWYRQQPGQSLTLIATANQGSEATYESGFVIDKFPISRPNLTFSTLTVSNMSPEDSSIYLCTLGEGTEAFFGQGTRLTVV.

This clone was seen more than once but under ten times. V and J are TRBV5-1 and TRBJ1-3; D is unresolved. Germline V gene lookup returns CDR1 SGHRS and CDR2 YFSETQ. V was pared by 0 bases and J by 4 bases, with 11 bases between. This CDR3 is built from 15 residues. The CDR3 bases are TGCGCCAGCAGCTTGGGGTCGCCCGGGGGAAACACCATATATTTT. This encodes CASSLGSPGGNTIYF.

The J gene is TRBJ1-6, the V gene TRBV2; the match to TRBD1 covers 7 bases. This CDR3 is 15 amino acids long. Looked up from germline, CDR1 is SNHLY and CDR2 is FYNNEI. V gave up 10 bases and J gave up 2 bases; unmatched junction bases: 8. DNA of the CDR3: TGTGCCACCTTCTCAGGGGGAACCTATAATTCACCCCTCCACTTT. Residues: CATFSGGTYNSPLHF.

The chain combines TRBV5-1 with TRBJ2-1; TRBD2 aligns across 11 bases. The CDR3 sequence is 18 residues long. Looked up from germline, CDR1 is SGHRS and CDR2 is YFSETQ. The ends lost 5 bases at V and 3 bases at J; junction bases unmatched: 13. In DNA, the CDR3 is TGCGCCAGCAGGGGTAGCGGGGGGGCCTCACCCCTCTACAATGAGCAGTTCTTC. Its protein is CASRGSGGASPLYNEQFF.

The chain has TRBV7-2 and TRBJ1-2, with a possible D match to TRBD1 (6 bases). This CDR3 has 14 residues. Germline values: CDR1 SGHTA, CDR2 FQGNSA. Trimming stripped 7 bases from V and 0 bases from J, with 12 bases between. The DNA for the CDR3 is TGTGCCAGCAACCCGGACAGAACTAACTATGGCTACACCTTC. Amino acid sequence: CASNPDRTNYGYTF.

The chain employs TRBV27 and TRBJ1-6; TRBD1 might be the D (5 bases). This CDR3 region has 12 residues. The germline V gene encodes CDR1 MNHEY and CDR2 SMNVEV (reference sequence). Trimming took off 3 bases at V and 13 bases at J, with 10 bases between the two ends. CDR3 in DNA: TGTGCCAGCAGTTTTCAGGGACTCCCCCTCCACTTT. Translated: CASSFQGLPLHF.

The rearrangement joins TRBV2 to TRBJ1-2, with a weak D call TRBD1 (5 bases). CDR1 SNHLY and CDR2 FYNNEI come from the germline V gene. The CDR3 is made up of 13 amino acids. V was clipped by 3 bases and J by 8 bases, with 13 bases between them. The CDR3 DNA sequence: TGTGCCAGCAGTGAGTTCGGGACTTTCGGCTACACCTTC. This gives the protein CASSEFGTFGYTF.

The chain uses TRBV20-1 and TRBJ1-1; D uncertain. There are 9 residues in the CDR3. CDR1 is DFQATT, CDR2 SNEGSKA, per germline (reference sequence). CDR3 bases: TGCACCCTTCGGGCTGAAGCTTTCTTT. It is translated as CTLRAEAFF.

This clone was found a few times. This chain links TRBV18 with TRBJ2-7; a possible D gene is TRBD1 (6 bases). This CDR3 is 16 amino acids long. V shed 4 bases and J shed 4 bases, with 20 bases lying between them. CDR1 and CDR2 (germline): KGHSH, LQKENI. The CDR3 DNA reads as TGTGCCAGCTCACTAAGAGCCGGGACAATAGATTACGAGCAGTACTTC. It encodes CASSLRAGTIDYEQYF.

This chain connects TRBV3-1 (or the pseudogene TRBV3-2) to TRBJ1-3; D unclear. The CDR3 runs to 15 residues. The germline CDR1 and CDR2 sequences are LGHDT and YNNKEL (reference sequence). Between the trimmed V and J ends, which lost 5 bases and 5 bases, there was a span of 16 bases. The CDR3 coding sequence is TGTGCCAGCAGCAACCCCGGACTAGATCGAAACACCATATATTTT. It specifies CASSNPGLDRNTIYF.

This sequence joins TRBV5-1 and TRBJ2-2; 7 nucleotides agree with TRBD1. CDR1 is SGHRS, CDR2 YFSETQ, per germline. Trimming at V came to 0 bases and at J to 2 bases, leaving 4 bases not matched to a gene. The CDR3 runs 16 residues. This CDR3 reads CASSLAGQLNTGELFF. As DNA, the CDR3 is TGCGCCAGCAGCTTGGCGGGACAGCTCAACACCGGGGAGCTGTTTTTT.

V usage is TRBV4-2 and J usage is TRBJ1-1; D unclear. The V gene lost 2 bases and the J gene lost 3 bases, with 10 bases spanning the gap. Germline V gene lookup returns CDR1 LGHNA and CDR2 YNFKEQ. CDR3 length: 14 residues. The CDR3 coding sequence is TGTGCCAGCAGCCAACGTCAGACTTACACTGAAGCTTTCTTT. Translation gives CASSQRQTYTEAFF.

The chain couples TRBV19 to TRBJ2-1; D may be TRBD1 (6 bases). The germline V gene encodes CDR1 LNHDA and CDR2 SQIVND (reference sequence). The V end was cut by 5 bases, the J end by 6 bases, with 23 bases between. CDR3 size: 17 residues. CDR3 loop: CASSLYPRDIPGNEQFF. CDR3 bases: TGTGCCAGTAGTCTCTACCCCCGGGACATCCCTGGCAATGAGCAGTTCTTC.

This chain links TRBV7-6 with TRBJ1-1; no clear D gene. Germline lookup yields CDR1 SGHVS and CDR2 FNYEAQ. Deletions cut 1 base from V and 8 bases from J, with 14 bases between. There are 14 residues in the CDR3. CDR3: CASSLGGRVGEAFF. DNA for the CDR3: TGTGCCAGCAGCTTAGGAGGGCGGGTAGGCGAAGCTTTCTTT.